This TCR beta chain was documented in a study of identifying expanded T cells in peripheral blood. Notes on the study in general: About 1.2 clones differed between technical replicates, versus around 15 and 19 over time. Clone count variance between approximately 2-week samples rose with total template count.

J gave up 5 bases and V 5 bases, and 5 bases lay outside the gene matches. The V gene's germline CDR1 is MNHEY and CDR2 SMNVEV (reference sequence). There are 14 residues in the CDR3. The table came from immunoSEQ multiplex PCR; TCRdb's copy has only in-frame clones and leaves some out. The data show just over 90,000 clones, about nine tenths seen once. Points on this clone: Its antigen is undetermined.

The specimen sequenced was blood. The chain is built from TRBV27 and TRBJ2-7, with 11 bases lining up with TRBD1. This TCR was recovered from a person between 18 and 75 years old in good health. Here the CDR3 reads CASSPGTGGDEQYF. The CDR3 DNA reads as TGTGCCAGCAGTCCTGGGACAGGGGGGGACGAGCAGTACTTC.